This TCR beta chain came from a study of beta chain features in type 1 diabetes. Findings and limits, study-wide: TCRB CDR3s from Type 1 diabetes patients were moderately but significantly shorter in all four CD4+ subsets.

This CDR3 region has 12 residues. In germline, CDR1 is ENHRY, CDR2 SYGVKD. The germline V and J ends were trimmed by 6 bases and 8 bases, with 13 bases remaining between them. A heparinised blood draw that averaged around 100 mL was obtained once from each donor. The authors reverse transcribed all of the isolated RNA, so sequencing captured expressed TCRB transcripts. Some clones are missing from TCRdb's copy, which holds only in-frame ones; the method was immunoSEQ multiplex PCR. Altogether around 290,000 clones are present, about 7.8% being singletons, with the ten largest covering under 1.3%. In regard to this clone: Its antigen is unknown.

Sequencing input: central memory CD4+ T cells from blood. This clonotype was sampled from a woman under 30 in good health. The chain couples TRBV10-3 to TRBJ2-5; D gene uncertain. For the CDR3, the DNA is TGTGCCATCAGCCCCGGAGACCCTACCCAGTACTTC. Protein sequence: CAISPGDPTQYF.